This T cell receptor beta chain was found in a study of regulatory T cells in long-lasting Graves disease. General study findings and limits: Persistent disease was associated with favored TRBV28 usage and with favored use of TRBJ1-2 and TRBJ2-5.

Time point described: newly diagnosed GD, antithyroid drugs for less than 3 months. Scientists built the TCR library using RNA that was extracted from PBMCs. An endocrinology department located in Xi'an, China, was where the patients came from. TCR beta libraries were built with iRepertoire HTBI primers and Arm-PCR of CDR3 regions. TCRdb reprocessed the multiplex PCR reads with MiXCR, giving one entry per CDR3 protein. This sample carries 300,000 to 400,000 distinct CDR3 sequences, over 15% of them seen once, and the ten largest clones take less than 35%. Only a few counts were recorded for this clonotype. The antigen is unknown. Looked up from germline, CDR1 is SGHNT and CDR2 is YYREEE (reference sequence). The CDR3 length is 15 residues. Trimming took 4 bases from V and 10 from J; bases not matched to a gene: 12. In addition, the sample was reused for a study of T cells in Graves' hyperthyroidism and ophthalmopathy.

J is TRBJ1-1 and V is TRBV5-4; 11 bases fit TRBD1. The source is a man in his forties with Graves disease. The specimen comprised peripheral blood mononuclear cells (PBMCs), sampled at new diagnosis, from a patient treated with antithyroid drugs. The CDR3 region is CASSPQGQGARVAFF. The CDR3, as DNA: TGTGCCAGCAGCCCTCAAGGACAGGGGGCGCGAGTAGCTTTCTTT.